Shown below are 18 T cell receptor beta chains from a single sample sequenced in a study of control samples from healthy donors and cancer patients. Produced via immunoSEQ multiplex PCR; TCRdb's table is partial and in-frame only. The sample includes tens of thousands of clones, about 87% of them seen just once. The sample was PBMCs. The receptors come from a woman aged 60 to 75 with head and neck cancer.

The rearrangement links TRBV20-1 to TRBJ2-7; perhaps TRBD2 as D (5 bases). The V end lost 3 bases, the J end lost 4 bases, and 16 bases lay between the germline ends. The CDR3 contains 14 residues. Germline V lookup: CDR1 DFQATT, CDR2 SNEGSKA (reference sequence). In DNA form, the CDR3 reads TGCAGTGCTAGTAGGACGACTACCCCATACGAGCAGTACTTC. Translated, it gives CSASRTTTPYEQYF.

CDR3 in amino acids: CASSERGRKYEQYF. The CDR3 nucleotides read TGTGCCAGCAGTGAACGCGGGAGGAAGTACGAGCAGTACTTC. This chain uses TRBV2 with TRBJ2-7; 8 bases are a match to TRBD2. This CDR3 is built from 14 residues. CDR1 is SNHLY and CDR2 is FYNNEI in the germline V gene. V lost 2 bases and J lost 4; bases outside the gene matches: 4. The full variable domain, its missing parts supplied by reference TRBV2 and TRBJ2-7, is EPEVTQTPSHQVTQMGQEVILRCVPISNHLYFYWYRQILGQKVEFLVSFYNNEISEKSEIFDDQFSVERPDGSNFTLKIRSTKLEDSAMYFCASSERGRKYEQYFGPGTRLTVT.

This clone has just a few counts. The chain employs TRBV19 and TRBJ1-1; a weak D match, TRBD1 (5 bases). CDR1 and CDR2 (germline): LNHDA, SQIVND (reference sequence). The V gene lost 8 bases and the J gene lost 3 bases, with 16 bases spanning the gap. The CDR3 covers 14 residues. Here the CDR3 reads CASLPRDSYTEAFF. The CDR3 region has the DNA TGTGCCAGTCTCCCCCGGGACTCATACACTGAAGCTTTCTTT.

Turning to this clone: The same CDR3 can be traced to other DNA sequences in this sample. The CDR3 reads CASSLQENTEAFF. The CDR3 DNA follows: TGTGCCAGCAGCCTACAGGAGAACACTGAAGCTTTCTTT. The chain recombines TRBV7-9 with TRBJ1-1; possible D gene TRBD1, 5 bases. The V gene lost 5 bases and the J gene lost 1 base, with 8 bases spanning the gap. The CDR3 is made up of 13 amino acids. Germline CDR1 SEHNR, CDR2 FQNEAQ (reference sequence).

This clone was seen only once. V is TRBV2 and J is TRBJ1-1; D may be TRBD1 (5 bases). This CDR3 comprises 15 residues. The V end lost 4 bases, the J end lost 0 bases, and 12 bases lay between the germline ends. The germline CDR1 and CDR2 sequences are SNHLY and FYNNEI. CDR3 protein: CASSGAGRVNTEAFF. CDR3 nucleotides: TGTGCCAGCAGTGGGGCGGGCAGGGTGAACACTGAAGCTTTCTTT.

The rearrangement uses TRBV18 and TRBJ2-1; 8 bases agree with TRBD1. CDR1 and CDR2 (germline): KGHSH, LQKENI. V shed 4 bases and J 2 bases; nucleotides not matched to a gene: 1. There are 14 residues in the CDR3. The chain's CDR3 is CASSRGQAYNEQFF. CDR3 in DNA: TGTGCCAGCTCACGGGGACAGGCCTACAATGAGCAGTTCTTC.

In DNA form, the CDR3 reads TGTGCCAGCAGTCGAGAGGGTGAGGGCACAGATACGCAGTATTTT. Translated: CASSREGEGTDTQYF. The genes are TRBV11-3 and TRBJ2-3; TRBD2 might be the D (5 bases). CDR3 length equals 15 residues. V lost 6 bases and J 1 base, leaving 14 bases between the germline ends. CDR1 and CDR2 from the germline V gene are SGHNT and YENEEA.

This chain uses TRBV7-2 with TRBJ1-1; D gene ambiguous. The CDR3 contains 14 residues. The germline V gene has CDR1 SGHTA and CDR2 FQGNSA. Trimming shortened V by 0 bases and J by 0 bases, and 5 bases separated the two germline ends. CDR3 DNA sequence: TGTGCCAGCAGCTTAGCAGGATTGAACACTGAAGCTTTCTTT. This translates into CASSLAGLNTEAFF.

The genes are TRBV7-9 and TRBJ2-3, with 8 bases that match TRBD1. Germline CDR1 SEHNR, CDR2 FQNEAQ (reference sequence). This CDR3 region has 17 residues. Germline trimming cut 3 bases from V and 1 base from J; bases unmatched to any gene: 9. Written as DNA, the CDR3 is TGTGCCAGCAGCTTGGGGACCCACAGGGGGGGCACAGATACGCAGTATTTT. As protein: CASSLGTHRGGTDTQYF.

The chain employs TRBV6-6 and TRBJ2-7; 8 bases line up with TRBD2. Germline values: CDR1 MNHNY, CDR2 SVGAGI (reference sequence). This CDR3 is 13 amino acids long. The trim removed 9 bases at V and 1 base at J, leaving 5 bases unmatched. For the CDR3, the DNA is TGTGCCAGTAGGACTAGCTGGTCCTACGAGCAGTACTTC. Its protein product is CASRTSWSYEQYF.

This clone has only one observation. This chain links TRBV4-1 with TRBJ2-3, with no clear D. Trimming removed 1 base at V and 3 bases at J, with 8 bases between. Per germline, CDR1 MGHRA and CDR2 YSYEKL. This CDR3 region has 14 residues. CDR3 loop: CASSQVLTTDTQYF. CDR3 nucleotides: TGCGCCAGCAGCCAAGTGTTGACTACAGATACGCAGTATTTT.

The chain combines TRBV6-5 with TRBJ2-7; 9 nucleotides line up with TRBD1. Germline assignment: CDR1 MNHEY and CDR2 SVGAGI. This CDR3 spans 15 amino acids. V trimming: 6 bases; J trimming: 0 bases; junction bases outside the gene matches: 6. The CDR3 loop reads CASRTGTGSSYEQYF. CDR3 bases: TGTGCCAGCAGGACCGGGACAGGGAGCTCCTACGAGCAGTACTTC.

This chain connects TRBV3-1 (or the pseudogene TRBV3-2) to TRBJ2-2; 8 bases align to TRBD1. CDR1 is LGHDT, CDR2 YNNKEL, per germline (reference sequence). V dropped 3 bases and J dropped 5; count of bases not matched to a gene: 8. This CDR3 contains 16 residues. The CDR3 coding sequence is TGTGCCAGCAGCCACCCAGGGGGCTTAAGGACCGGGGAGCTGTTTTTT. Amino acid sequence: CASSHPGGLRTGELFF.

The chain carries TRBV6-5 and TRBJ1-2; D remains unclear. Germline values: CDR1 MNHEY, CDR2 SVGAGI. V was shortened by 3 bases and J by 4 bases, with 9 bases between the two germline ends. The CDR3 is 13 residues long. The CDR3 is CASSYEGAYGYTF. The CDR3, as DNA: TGTGCCAGCAGTTATGAGGGCGCCTATGGCTACACCTTC.

The V and J genes are TRBV6-5 and TRBJ1-2; 7 bases line up with TRBD1. The V gene end was trimmed by 8 bases and the J gene end by 4 bases; junction bases not matched to a gene: 7. Germline loops: CDR1 MNHEY, CDR2 SVGAGI. The CDR3 spans 13 residues. The CDR3 sequence is CASGGQVFYGYTF. Here the CDR3 DNA reads TGTGCCAGCGGAGGACAGGTCTTCTATGGCTACACCTTC.

V gene TRBV2 combines with J gene TRBJ2-5, with a tentative D call TRBD2 (6 bases). Between the trimmed V and J ends, which lost 8 bases and 5 bases, there was a span of 18 bases. From germline, CDR1 is SNHLY and CDR2 FYNNEI. The CDR3 extends over 14 amino acids. The CDR3 DNA follows: TGTGCCAGCGGCGGGGACTTTGGCCGCGAGACCCAGTACTTC. It specifies CASGGDFGRETQYF.

J is TRBJ1-1 and V is TRBV10-3, with D possibly TRBD1 on 6 matching bases. This CDR3 has 13 residues. Germline V CDR1 and CDR2: ENHRY, SYGVKD. V was cut by 8 bases and J by 4 bases, with 14 bases left in between. This chain's CDR3 is CAIQGQEPTEAFF. CDR3 DNA sequence: TGTGCCATCCAGGGGCAGGAGCCCACTGAAGCTTTCTTT.

In DNA, the CDR3 is TGTGCCAGCAGCTTAGAGCCTATATACCTAAGAGCCGACAATGAGCAGTTCTTC. Translated: CASSLEPIYLRADNEQFF. The V call is TRBV13, the J call TRBJ2-1; D uncertain. Looked up from germline, CDR1 is PRHDT and CDR2 is FYEKMQ (reference sequence). CDR3 size: 18 residues. V lost 1 base and J 5 bases, leaving 21 bases between the germline ends.